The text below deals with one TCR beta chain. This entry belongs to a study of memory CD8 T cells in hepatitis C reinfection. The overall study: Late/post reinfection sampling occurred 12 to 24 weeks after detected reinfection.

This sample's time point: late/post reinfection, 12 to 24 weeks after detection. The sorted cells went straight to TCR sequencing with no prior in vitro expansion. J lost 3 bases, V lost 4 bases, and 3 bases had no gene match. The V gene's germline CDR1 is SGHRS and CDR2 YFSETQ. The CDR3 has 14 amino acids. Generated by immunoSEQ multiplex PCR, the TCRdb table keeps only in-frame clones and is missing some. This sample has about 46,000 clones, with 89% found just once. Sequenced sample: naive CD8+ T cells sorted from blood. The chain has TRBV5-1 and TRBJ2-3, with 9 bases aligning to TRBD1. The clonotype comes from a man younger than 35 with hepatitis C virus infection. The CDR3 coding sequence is TGCGCCAGCAGCGCCGGGACAGGGACAGATACGCAGTATTTT. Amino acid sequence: CASSAGTGTDTQYF.